Described below is a single T cell receptor (beta chain) sequence and its context. The germline gives CDR1 SGHAT, CDR2 FQNNGV. J gave up 6 bases and V 1 base, and 7 bases lay outside the gene matches. This CDR3 is built from 16 residues. Profiling relied on immunoSEQ multiplex PCR, and the TCRdb table lists in-frame clones only, not all of them. Of just over 40,000 clones in the sample, roughly nine tenths were seen once. These data belong to a study of T cell changes during pregnancy in multiple sclerosis. The sequence was collected from a female donor with multiple sclerosis, enrolled in a pregnancy study. Sequencing used CD4+ T cells from peripheral blood mononuclear cells, obtained in the first trimester of pregnancy. The V gene is TRBV11-2, the J gene TRBJ1-2; 11 positions agree with TRBD1. The CDR3 DNA reads as TGTGCCAGCAGCTTAGCCGGACAGGGGGCGATGGATGGCTACACCTTC. Translation: CASSLAGQGAMDGYTF.